This note documents a single T cell receptor beta chain sequence. A read error may account for a junction end that differs from germline. Other DNA sequences in this specimen translate into the identical CDR3. The source of the sample is a study of blood T cell repertoires in COVID-19. Study-level information: PBMCs, B-cell-depleted T cells, or T cells provided the cDNA or gDNA that made up the material.

Original data processing: How many nucleated cells were present was estimated from reference gene primer amplification. Generated by immunoSEQ multiplex PCR, the TCRdb table keeps only in-frame clones and is missing some. V and J calls and clone size are as listed in that table; D and trimming were resolved from the DNA. Found here are over 150,000 clones, about 87% of them singletons; the top ten hold under 0.7%. The receptor was isolated from a man aged 60 to 75 with COVID-19, enrolled during active disease. Material: peripheral blood.

In nucleotides, the CDR3 is TGTGCCAGTAGAACGGCAGGGACTAATTATGGCTACACCTTC. It yields the protein CASRTAGTNYGYTF. The chain is built from TRBV19 and TRBJ1-2, with D possibly TRBD1 on 5 matching bases. CDR3 size: 14 residues. Germline values: CDR1 LNHDA, CDR2 SQIVND (reference sequence).